The T cell receptor beta chain described here comes from a study of T cell changes during pregnancy in multiple sclerosis. Sequencing used immunoSEQ multiplex PCR; TCRdb keeps in-frame clones, though not all of them. The sample contains 50,000 or so clones, roughly 92% of which appear only once. Trimming left V 1 base short and J 10 bases short, with 17 bases between. Germline V gene sequence: CDR1 SGHTA, CDR2 FQGNSA. CDR3 length: 15 residues. Source: CD4+ T cells from peripheral blood mononuclear cells, taken in the second trimester of pregnancy. This TCR derives from a female donor with multiple sclerosis, enrolled in a pregnancy study. The chain recombines TRBV7-2 with TRBJ2-1; a possible D gene is TRBD2 (5 bases). DNA for the CDR3: TGTGCCAGCAGCTTAGACGGGGTGGAATCGCGGGAGCAGTTCTTC. Translating gives CASSLDGVESREQFF.